A single sample is the source of the 26 T cell receptor beta chains below, sequenced in a study of T cells in narcolepsy. TCRdb's copy holds only in-frame clones and misses some; the assay was immunoSEQ multiplex PCR. Of about 30,000 clones in the sample, roughly four fifths were seen once. Sequences were obtained from CD45RA- memory CD4+ T cells from PBMCs. The receptors were gathered from a human donor with narcolepsy.

The rearrangement links TRBV10-3 to TRBJ2-1; 7 bases map to TRBD1. This CDR3 spans 17 amino acids. After removal of 3 bases from V and 8 bases from J, the junction contained 16 bases not matched to a gene. Germline V gene sequence: CDR1 ENHRY, CDR2 SYGVKD. The CDR3 protein is CAISDLARTGVRDEQFF. In nucleotides, the CDR3 is TGTGCCATCAGTGACCTCGCCCGCACAGGGGTAAGGGATGAGCAGTTCTTC.

This clone was found a few times. The V and J genes are TRBV19 and TRBJ1-4; D call uncertain. The CDR3 is made up of 12 amino acids. V was shortened by 6 bases and J by 8 bases, with 10 bases between the two germline ends. CDR1 is LNHDA and CDR2 is SQIVND in the germline V gene (reference sequence). The CDR3 here is CASRTLSEKLFF. CDR3 nucleotide sequence: TGTGCCAGTAGAACGTTAAGCGAAAAACTGTTTTTT. The entire variable domain, with the rest obtained from reference TRBV19 and TRBJ1-4, is as follows: DGGITQSPKYLFRKEGQNVTLSCEQNLNHDAMYWYRQDPGQGLRLIYYSQIVNDFQKGDIAEGYSVSREKKESFPLTVTSAQKNPTAFYLCASRTLSEKLFFGSGTQLSVL.

V and J are TRBV2 and TRBJ2-1, with D hard to call. The CDR3 is made up of 15 amino acids. Trimming shortened V by 6 bases and J by 0 bases, and 12 bases separated the two germline ends. Germline V gene sequence: CDR1 SNHLY, CDR2 FYNNEI. CDR3 loop: CASSRTGFSYNEQFF. DNA of the CDR3: TGTGCCAGCAGCCGAACGGGTTTCTCCTACAATGAGCAGTTCTTC.

This clone was seen more than once but under ten times. J is TRBJ1-2 and V is TRBV7-2; TRBD1 might be the D (6 bases). Trimming removed 7 bases from V and 4 bases from J, with 16 bases in between. Germline values: CDR1 SGHTA, CDR2 FQGNSA. This CDR3 is built from 14 residues. The CDR3 DNA follows: TGTGCCAGCACCGCACCAGGGGCTGTCTATGGCTACACCTTC. It specifies CASTAPGAVYGYTF. Full variable domain (outside the CDR3, taken from reference TRBV7-2 and TRBJ1-2): GAGVSQSPSNKVTEKGKDVELRCDPISGHTALYWYRQSLGQGLEFLIYFQGNSAPDKSGLPSDRFSAERTGGSVSTLTIQRTQQEDSAVYLCASTAPGAVYGYTFGSGTRLTVV.

The chain is built from TRBV10-3 and TRBJ1-2; D is ambiguous. The CDR3 length is 13 residues. Germline V gene lookup returns CDR1 ENHRY and CDR2 SYGVKD. Trimming left V 3 bases short and J 8 bases short, with 13 bases between. The CDR3 nucleotides are TGTGCCATCAGTGACGAGAGGGTTAACGGCTACACCTTC. The encoded protein is CAISDERVNGYTF.

The V and J genes are TRBV7-9 and TRBJ2-3, with D perhaps given as TRBD1 or TRBD2 (5 bases each). CDR3 length: 14 residues. V shed 2 bases and J shed 6 bases, with 12 bases lying between them. The germline gives CDR1 SEHNR, CDR2 FQNEAQ (reference sequence). CDR3 sequence: CASSLSRVADTQYF. In DNA form, the CDR3 reads TGTGCCAGCAGCTTAAGCAGGGTAGCGGATACGCAGTATTTT.

The chain couples TRBV7-2 to TRBJ2-7; D may be TRBD1 or TRBD2 (6 bases each). In germline, CDR1 is SGHTA, CDR2 FQGNSA. V was cut by 1 base and J by 4 bases, with 11 bases left in between. CDR3 length equals 14 residues. The DNA for the CDR3 is TGTGCCAGCAGCTTAGAAGGAGGGGGGTACGAGCAGTACTTC. Protein sequence: CASSLEGGGYEQYF.

The chain links TRBV5-1 to TRBJ1-1, with 7 bases matching TRBD1. There are 13 residues in the CDR3. V lost 4 bases, J lost 3 bases, and 3 bases stayed unmatched. CDR1 is SGHRS, CDR2 YFSETQ, per germline. The CDR3 coding sequence is TGCGCCAGCAGCCAGGGACAGTACACTGAAGCTTTCTTT. Translated: CASSQGQYTEAFF.

The chain combines TRBV4-3 with TRBJ1-6; D may be TRBD1 (6 bases). This CDR3 has 18 residues. CDR1 and CDR2 from the germline V gene are LGHNA and YSLEER. The V end lost 1 base, the J end lost 9 bases, and 22 bases lay between the germline ends. This chain's CDR3 is CASSQVSLGGARGSPLHF. DNA for the CDR3: TGCGCCAGCAGCCAAGTTTCTCTGGGGGGGGCGCGGGGTTCACCCCTCCACTTT.

The V call is TRBV5-1, the J call TRBJ2-7; TRBD1 matches at 8 bases. The CDR3 extends over 16 amino acids. Germline CDR1 reads SGHRS; CDR2 reads YFSETQ. V was pared by 2 bases and J by 5 bases, with 12 bases of the junction left unmatched. CDR3: CASSLLPDRAVHEQYF. In DNA form, the CDR3 reads TGCGCCAGCAGCTTACTCCCGGACAGGGCGGTCCACGAGCAGTACTTC.

V is TRBV29-1 and J is TRBJ1-1; 7 bases match TRBD1. The CDR3 extends over 14 amino acids. The germline CDR1 and CDR2 sequences are SQVTM and ANQGSEA. Unmatched junction bases numbered 11, after V lost 4 bases and J lost 6 bases. CDR3 sequence (DNA): TGCAGCGTTGCCGGCAGGGGGTCTGGTCCTGAAGCTTTCTTT. Translated, it gives CSVAGRGSGPEAFF. The full variable domain, with the rest looked up from reference TRBV29-1 and TRBJ1-1, is SAVISQKPSRDICQRGTSLTIQCQVDSQVTMMFWYRQQPGQSLTLIATANQGSEATYESGFVIDKFPISRPNLTFSTLTVSNMSPEDSSIYLCSVAGRGSGPEAFFGQGTRLTVV.

This clone was recorded once. The chain uses TRBV6-6 and TRBJ1-2, with 9 positions matching TRBD1. The CDR3 consists of 13 residues. CDR1 and CDR2 from the germline V gene are MNHNY and SVGAGI (reference sequence). After removal of 6 bases from V and 7 bases from J, the junction contained 6 bases not matched to a gene. Written as DNA, the CDR3 is TGTGCCAGCAGGCGGGACAGGGACGCTGGCTACACCTTC. Translation gives CASRRDRDAGYTF.

The chain uses TRBV15 and TRBJ2-5; TRBD1 or TRBD2 may be the D gene (7 bases each). With 5 bases removed from V and 5 bases from J, the gap between germline ends came to 21 bases. Germline V CDR1 and CDR2: LNHNV, YYDKDF (reference sequence). This CDR3 comprises 16 residues. Here the CDR3 reads CATSVRTGQGGETQYF. In DNA, the CDR3 is TGTGCCACCAGCGTCCGCACCGGGCAGGGGGGGGAGACCCAGTACTTC.

This clone has only a few counts. The rearrangement joins TRBV7-8 to TRBJ2-1; TRBD2 is a possible D gene (7 bases). Trimming removed 5 bases at V and 5 bases at J, with 19 bases between. Germline-derived CDR1 and CDR2 are SGHVS and FQNEAQ. The CDR3 runs 16 residues. CDR3 sequence reads: CASSGRLGGADNEQFF. Here the CDR3 DNA reads TGTGCCAGCAGCGGCCGATTAGGGGGGGCTGACAATGAGCAGTTCTTC.

The CDR3 DNA is TGTGCCAGCAGTGAATCCCGGACAGGGCGCTCTGGGGCCAACGTCCTGACTTTC. Amino acids: CASSESRTGRSGANVLTF. This chain joins TRBV25-1 and TRBJ2-6; 8 bases are a match to TRBD1. V lost 1 base to trimming and J lost 0 bases; unmatched junction nucleotides: 5. CDR1 and CDR2 (germline): MGHDK, SYGVNS. The CDR3 consists of 18 residues.

The chain joins TRBV6-1 to TRBJ1-5, with D hard to call. Trimming took 2 bases from V and 0 from J, leaving 2 bases between them. Per germline, CDR1 MNHNS and CDR2 SASEGT. CDR3 size: 13 residues. The chain's CDR3 is CASSEISNQPQHF. CDR3 nucleotides: TGTGCCAGCAGTGAAATTAGCAATCAGCCCCAGCATTTT.

This clone was observed a single time. The chain has TRBV7-3 and TRBJ2-1, with a tentative D call TRBD2 (5 bases). Germline CDR1 reads SGHTA; CDR2 reads FQGTGA. The germline V and J ends were trimmed by 5 bases and 4 bases, with 12 bases remaining between them. The CDR3 is 14 amino acids. The CDR3 loop is CASSLDPGYNEQFF. The CDR3 nucleotides read TGTGCCAGCAGCCTGGACCCGGGGTACAATGAGCAGTTCTTC.

In this sample, this clone turned up once. The chain recombines TRBV18 with TRBJ2-7, with a weak D call TRBD1 (6 bases). Deletions cut 8 bases from V and 3 bases from J, with 8 bases between. The CDR3 contains 11 residues. Germline V gives CDR1 KGHSH, CDR2 LQKENI. CDR3 in amino acids: CASTRGYEQYF. CDR3 nucleotides: TGTGCCAGCACCAGGGGCTACGAGCAGTACTTC.

The DNA of the CDR3 is TGTGCCAGCAGTGAAGCGCCGGGACAGGGGGCTGGAAACACCATATATTTT. Amino acids: CASSEAPGQGAGNTIYF. This sequence joins TRBV6-1 and TRBJ1-3; the match to TRBD1 covers 11 bases. This CDR3 spans 17 amino acids. CDR1 and CDR2 from the germline V gene are MNHNS and SASEGT. V was clipped by 0 bases and J by 2 bases; unmatched bases: 3.

The rearrangement joins TRBV11-1 to TRBJ1-6; a possible D gene is TRBD1 (5 bases). The CDR3 runs to 13 residues. V gave up 5 bases and J gave up 9 bases, with 11 bases separating them. From germline, CDR1 is SGHAT and CDR2 FQDESV (reference sequence). CDR3 sequence reads: CASSLRQSSPLHF. The CDR3 nucleotides are TGTGCCAGCAGCCTACGACAGAGTTCACCCCTCCACTTT.

This sequence joins TRBV5-6 and TRBJ2-5, with 9 bases lining up with TRBD2. V was pared by 0 bases and J by 1 base, with 7 bases of the junction left unmatched. Per the germline V gene, CDR1 is SGHDT and CDR2 is YYEEEE. CDR3 length equals 17 residues. The CDR3 coding sequence is TGTGCCAGCAGCTTGGAGGTAGCGGGGGCCTCCCAAGAGACCCAGTACTTC. Its translation: CASSLEVAGASQETQYF.

The rearrangement links TRBV5-1 to TRBJ2-2; D ambiguous. V lost 5 bases to trimming and J lost 1 base, with 9 bases between them. Per the germline V gene, CDR1 is SGHRS and CDR2 is YFSETQ. There are 14 residues in the CDR3. The CDR3, as DNA: TGCGCCAGCAGTCGGACGGGGAACACCGGGGAGCTGTTTTTT. Its translation is CASSRTGNTGELFF.

V is TRBV9 and J is TRBJ1-3, with D unresolved. Trimming cost V 3 bases and J 3 bases, with 13 bases left between them. This CDR3 comprises 15 residues. Per the germline V gene, CDR1 is SGDLS and CDR2 is YYNGEE. The CDR3 sequence is CASSATALIGNTIYF. In DNA form, the CDR3 reads TGTGCCAGCAGCGCCACGGCACTAATTGGAAACACCATATATTTT. Together with reference TRBV9 and TRBJ1-3, the CDR3 gives the full variable domain: DSGVTQTPKHLITATGQRVTLRCSPRSGDLSVYWYQQSLDQGLQFLIQYYNGEERAKGNILERFSAQQFPDLHSELNLSSLELGDSALYFCASSATALIGNTIYFGEGSWLTVV.

This clone was detected once. The CDR3 region is CASSLPGREETQYF. Here the CDR3 DNA reads TGTGCCAGCAGCTTACCAGGACGGGAAGAGACCCAGTACTTC. The chain is built from TRBV7-3 and TRBJ2-5; D is unresolved. The germline gives CDR1 SGHTA, CDR2 FQGTGA. This CDR3 region has 14 residues. V was trimmed by 2 bases and J by 3 bases, leaving 10 bases between them.

The V call is TRBV5-4, the J call TRBJ2-5; the D gene could be TRBD1 or TRBD2 (5 bases each). The DNA end is a closer match to TRBJ2-7, so the J assignment may be wrong. The CDR3 runs to 15 residues. Germline loops: CDR1 SGHNT, CDR2 YYREEE (reference sequence). The CDR3 is CASSSGRGLSYEQYF. CDR3 bases: TGTGCCAGCAGCTCGGGACGGGGCCTCTCCTACGAGCAGTACTTC.

The chain employs TRBV6-4 and TRBJ1-1, with D uncertain. Trimming took off 5 bases at V and 4 bases at J, with 11 bases between the two ends. The CDR3 loop spans 13 amino acids. Germline CDR1 MRHNA, CDR2 SNTAGT. In DNA, the CDR3 is TGTGCCAGCAGTCCGGTGGGTGGCACTGAAGCTTTCTTT. This codes for CASSPVGGTEAFF.